The rows below give T cell receptor beta chains drawn from one sample of a study of T cell responses to AZD1222 COVID-19 vaccine. The table came from immunoSEQ multiplex PCR; TCRdb's copy has only in-frame clones and leaves some out. The table includes about 100,000 clones, over 75% detected once. The sample consisted of peripheral blood, taken 28 days after the second AZD1222 dose. All receptors derive from an adult who received the AZD1222 COVID-19 vaccine. Both conserved end residues are part of each CDR3. A D gene is named only where the DNA matches it firmly. Some rows mark clone size as missing; the rest say once, few, many or name a class of expanded clone.

abundance | d_gene | j_gene | v_gene | CDR3nt | CDR3aa
NA | TRBD1 | TRBJ1-3 | TRBV27 | TGTGCCAGCAGACGTAGCGCGGACAGGGGGCTTACCGGAAACACCATATATTTT | CASRRSADRGLTGNTIYF
NA | TRBD1 | TRBJ2-7 | TRBV20-1 | TGCAGTGCTAGTCCAGGGGGCAACGAGCAGTACTTC | CSASPGGNEQYF
NA | NA | TRBJ1-1 | TRBV28 | TGTGCCAGCAGTTTATCTCGGCCTGAAGCTTTCTTT | CASSLSRPEAFF
NA | TRBD2 | TRBJ2-3 | TRBV11-2 | TGTGCCAGCAGCTTTGCGGGAGGCACAGATACGCAGTATTTT | CASSFAGGTDTQYF
once | NA | TRBJ2-7 | TRBV4-3 | TGCGCCAGCAGCCGCCACCGAGGGGCCTACGAGCAGTACTTC | CASSRHRGAYEQYF
NA | NA | TRBJ2-1 | TRBV6-1 | TGTGCCAGCAGTGAAGATACTAGCTCCTACAATGAGCAGTTCTTC | CASSEDTSSYNEQFF
NA | TRBD2 | TRBJ2-1 | TRBV19 | TGTGCCACCACTAGCGGGAGTTCCTACAATGAGCAGTTCTTC | CATTSGSSYNEQFF
once | TRBD2 | TRBJ2-2 | TRBV5-1 | TGCGCCAGCAGCCGCGGGGGGTCCGGGGAGCTGTTTTTT | CASSRGGSGELFF
NA | NA | TRBJ1-1 | TRBV5-1 | TGCGCCAGCAGCCCGATGGGCTTGAACACTGAAGCTTTCTTT | CASSPMGLNTEAFF
NA | NA | TRBJ2-7 | TRBV30 | TGTGCCTGGAGACCCAGGGGTGGACCCTACGAGCAGTACTTC | CAWRPRGGPYEQYF
NA | NA | TRBJ1-1 | TRBV2 | TGTGCCAGCAGTGAATCACCGGAGGCGAACACTGAAGCTTTCTTT | CASSESPEANTEAFF
NA | TRBD1 | TRBJ1-3 | TRBV7-3 | TGTGCCAGCAGCCCAGGGACAGGGCCCGGAAACACCATATATTTT | CASSPGTGPGNTIYF
NA | NA | TRBJ1-1 | TRBV6-2/TRBV6-3 | TGTGCCAGCAGTAAACCTACCGGAGGGAACACTGAAGCTTTCTTT | CASSKPTGGNTEAFF
NA | NA | TRBJ1-2 | TRBV7-9 | TGTGCCAGCAGCTTATCCCAAGGGCATGGCTACACCTTC | CASSLSQGHGYTF
NA | NA | TRBJ1-1 | TRBV3-1/TRBV3-2 | TGTGCCAGCAGCCAAGAGCGGGGGATGAACACTGAAGCTTTCTTT | CASSQERGMNTEAFF
NA | NA | TRBJ1-6 | TRBV11-2 | TGTGCCAGCAGCTTAGATCGACGGTTTAATTCACCCCTCCACTTT | CASSLDRRFNSPLHF
few | TRBD2 | TRBJ2-3 | TRBV4-3 | TGCGCCAGCAGCCACCGACTAGCGGGAGGGCCCTTGTCAGCTGATACGCAGTATTTT | CASSHRLAGGPLSADTQYF
NA | NA | TRBJ2-1 | TRBV7-2 | TGTGCCAGCAGCTTATTTTTGGCGGTACTGAGCTCCTACAATGAGCAGTTCTTC | CASSLFLAVLSSYNEQFF
NA | NA | TRBJ2-3 | TRBV27 | TGTGCCAGCACCTTCGGGGGTTTAGCTACAGATACGCAGTATTTT | CASTFGGLATDTQYF
NA | TRBD2 | TRBJ2-1 | TRBV5-1 | TGCGCCAGCAGCAATCGGACTAGCGGGGGCAATGAGCAGTTCTTC | CASSNRTSGGNEQFF
NA | NA | TRBJ2-7 | TRBV6-6 | TGTGCCAGCAGGTCCGTTACCTACGAGCAGTACTTC | CASRSVTYEQYF
NA | TRBD1 | TRBJ1-5 | TRBV19 | TGTGCCAGTACTTCAAAGGGGACAGCATTCGATCAGCCCCAGCATTTT | CASTSKGTAFDQPQHF
few | NA | TRBJ1-5 | TRBV5-1 | TGCGCCAGCAGCCCCACCGGGACGGTTAGCAATCAGCCCCAGCATTTT | CASSPTGTVSNQPQHF
NA | NA | TRBJ2-5 | TRBV29-1 | TGCAGCGTTGAAGGCCACGGGGAGACCCAGTACTTC | CSVEGHGETQYF
NA | NA | TRBJ1-1 | TRBV28 | TGTGCCAGCAGTCCAACCCCCGGAAGCCGGAACACTGAAGCTTTCTTT | CASSPTPGSRNTEAFF
NA | TRBD1 | TRBJ1-2 | TRBV5-1 | TGCGCCAGCAGCTCAGCAGGGGGCATAGGCTATGGCTACACCTTC | CASSSAGGIGYGYTF
once | NA | TRBJ2-2 | TRBV27 | TGTGCCAGCAGTTTGCTAAGCGCGAACACCGGGGAGCTGTTTTTT | CASSLLSANTGELFF
once | NA | TRBJ1-5 | TRBV4-2 | TGTGCCAGCAGCCAAGACCGTAGCAATCAGCCCCAGCATTTT | CASSQDRSNQPQHF
NA | TRBD1 | TRBJ2-1 | TRBV6-5 | TGTGCCAGCAGCAATGGACAGGGCCCCTACAATGAGCAGTTCTTC | CASSNGQGPYNEQFF
NA | NA | TRBJ2-7 | TRBV28 | TGTGCCAGCCGAGGACAGATCTACGAGCAGTACTTC | CASRGQIYEQYF
NA | TRBD1 | TRBJ1-4 | TRBV2 | TGTGCCAGCAGCGACAGGGATGAAAAACTGTTTTTT | CASSDRDEKLFF
NA | NA | TRBJ1-2 | TRBV7-2 | TGTGGGACGATGGGCGGAAGGACTGGGTATGGCTACACCTTC | CGTMGGRTGYGYTF
NA | NA | TRBJ1-1 | TRBV29-1 | TGCAGCGCACCTAACGTGGCGGCAAACACTGAAGCTTTCTTT | CSAPNVAANTEAFF
NA | NA | TRBJ2-5 | TRBV27 | TGTGCCAGCAGTCCGCGGGACAGCACCCGGGGGACCCAGTACTTC | CASSPRDSTRGTQYF
NA | NA | TRBJ1-1 | TRBV27 | TGTGCCAGCAGTTTACAGGGGAGAGGCACTGAAGCTTTCTTT | CASSLQGRGTEAFF
NA | NA | TRBJ2-2 | TRBV27 | TGTGCCAGCAGTTTTGCAGGGGGAGGGCCCGGGGAGCTGTTTTTT | CASSFAGGGPGELFF
NA | NA | TRBJ2-7 | TRBV5-4 | TGTGCCAGCAGCCCGGGACGGGCTCCCTACGAGCAGTACTTC | CASSPGRAPYEQYF
NA | NA | TRBJ1-2 | TRBV19 | TGTGCCAGTTCCAGGGCTAACTATGGCTACACCTTC | CASSRANYGYTF
NA | TRBD2 | TRBJ2-7 | TRBV10-3 | TGTGCCATCAGTTTACCCGGGACTAGTAACGAGCAGTACTTC | CAISLPGTSNEQYF
NA | TRBD2 | TRBJ2-3 | TRBV7-2 | TGTGCCAGCAGCTCCGGACTAGCGGGGGACACAGATACGCAGTATTTT | CASSSGLAGDTDTQYF
NA | NA | TRBJ1-5 | TRBV2 | TGTGCCAGCAGGAGGGAATCCCAGCCCCAGCATTTT | CASRRESQPQHF
NA | TRBD2 | TRBJ2-5 | TRBV5-1 | TGCGCCAGCAGCTTGAACGGGGGGGCCAGAGAGACCCAGTACTTC | CASSLNGGARETQYF
NA | NA | TRBJ2-1 | TRBV13 | TGTGCCAGCAGCTTAAGGGCAGGGGATTTTTACAATGAGCAGTTCTTC | CASSLRAGDFYNEQFF
once | TRBD2 | TRBJ2-7 | TRBV6-2/TRBV6-3 | TGTGCCAGCAGTATAGCGGGTTACTCCTACGAGCAGTACTTC | CASSIAGYSYEQYF
NA | NA | TRBJ1-2 | TRBV5-1 | TGCGCCAGCAGCTTGGGGGGCGCCAACTATGGCTACACCTTC | CASSLGGANYGYTF